These 5 T cell receptor beta chains originate from one sample sequenced in a study of shared clonotypes between healthy human individuals. Data came from immunoSEQ multiplex PCR; TCRdb stores just in-frame clones and leaves some out. The table records approximately 720,000 clones, approximately 79% of them present only once. The specimen was memory CD4+ T cells sorted from blood. Subset described: CD45RA-negative fraction. These receptors were collected from a woman aged 25-40 years in good health.

CDR3 in DNA: TGCGCCAGCAGTGAAGACATCCTCGGAAACACTGAAGCTTTCTTT. This translates into CASSEDILGNTEAFF. The genes are TRBV10-1 and TRBJ1-1, with D hard to call. The CDR3 covers 15 residues. Trimming cost V 3 bases and J 2 bases, with 13 bases left between them. CDR1 is WNHNN, CDR2 SYGVQD, per germline (reference sequence).

The chain combines TRBV7-2 with TRBJ1-1; D is perhaps TRBD1 (6 bases). Germline V lookup: CDR1 SGHTA, CDR2 FQGNSA. V lost 6 bases, J lost 3 bases, and 17 bases lay in between. CDR3 length: 15 amino acids. CDR3 region: CASRIGGPAYTEAFF. The CDR3 DNA follows: TGTGCCAGCAGGATCGGGGGGCCAGCCTACACTGAAGCTTTCTTT.

The chain couples TRBV19 to TRBJ1-2; D possibly corresponds to TRBD1 (5 bases). Between the trimmed V and J ends, which lost 3 bases and 8 bases, there was a span of 16 bases. Germline lookup yields CDR1 LNHDA and CDR2 SQIVND (reference sequence). This CDR3 is 14 amino acids long. The CDR3 protein is CASSIDSVGSGYTF. The CDR3 DNA is TGTGCCAGTAGTATCGACAGCGTGGGTTCCGGCTACACCTTC.

This chain connects TRBV28 to TRBJ2-3; TRBD1 matches at 12 bases. The germline CDR1 and CDR2 sequences are MDHEN and SYDVKM. The V gene end was trimmed by 7 bases and the J gene end by 4 bases; junction bases not matched to a gene: 6. The CDR3 sequence is 15 residues long. CDR3 nucleotides: TGTGCCAGCAAGATCGGGACAGGGGGCCCAGATACGCAGTATTTT. Its protein is CASKIGTGGPDTQYF.

This clone was detected once. The J gene is TRBJ1-1, the V gene TRBV2; TRBD1 matches 11 bases. V trimming: 8 bases; J trimming: 6 bases; junction bases outside the gene matches: 5. In germline, CDR1 is SNHLY, CDR2 FYNNEI. The CDR3 covers 13 residues. Written as DNA, the CDR3 is TGTGCCAGCCGTGGGACAGGGGGAGCTGAAGCTTTCTTT. Protein sequence: CASRGTGGAEAFF. The full variable domain, its missing parts supplied by reference TRBV2 and TRBJ1-1, is EPEVTQTPSHQVTQMGQEVILRCVPISNHLYFYWYRQILGQKVEFLVSFYNNEISEKSEIFDDQFSVERPDGSNFTLKIRSTKLEDSAMYFCASRGTGGAEAFFGQGTRLTVV.